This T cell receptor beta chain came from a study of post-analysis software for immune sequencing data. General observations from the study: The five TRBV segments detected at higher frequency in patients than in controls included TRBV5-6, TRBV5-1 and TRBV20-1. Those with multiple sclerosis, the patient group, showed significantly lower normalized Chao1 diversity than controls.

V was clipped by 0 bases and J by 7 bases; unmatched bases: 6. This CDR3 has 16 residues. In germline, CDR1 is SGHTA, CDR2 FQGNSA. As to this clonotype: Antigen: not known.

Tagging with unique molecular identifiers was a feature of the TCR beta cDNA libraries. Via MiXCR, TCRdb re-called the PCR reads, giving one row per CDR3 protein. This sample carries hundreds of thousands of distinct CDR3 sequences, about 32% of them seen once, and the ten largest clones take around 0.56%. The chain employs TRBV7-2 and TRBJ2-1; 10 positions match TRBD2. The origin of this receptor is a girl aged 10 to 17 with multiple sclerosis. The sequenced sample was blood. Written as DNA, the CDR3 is TGTGCCAGCAGCTTAGCTAGCGGGGGGCCAAGGAATGAGCAGTTCTTC. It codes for CASSLASGGPRNEQFF.